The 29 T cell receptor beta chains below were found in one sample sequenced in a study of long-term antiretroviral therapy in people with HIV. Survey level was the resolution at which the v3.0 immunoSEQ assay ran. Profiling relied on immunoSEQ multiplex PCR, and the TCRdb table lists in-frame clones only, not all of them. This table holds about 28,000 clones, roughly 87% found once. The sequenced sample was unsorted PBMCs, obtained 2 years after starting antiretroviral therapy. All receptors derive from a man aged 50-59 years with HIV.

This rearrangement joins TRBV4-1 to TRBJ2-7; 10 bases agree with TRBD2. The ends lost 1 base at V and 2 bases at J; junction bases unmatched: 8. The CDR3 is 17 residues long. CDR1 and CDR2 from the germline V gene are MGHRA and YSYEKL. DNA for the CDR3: TGCGCCAGCAGCCAAGGCATTAGGACTAGCGGAACCTACGAGCAGTACTTC. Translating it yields CASSQGIRTSGTYEQYF.

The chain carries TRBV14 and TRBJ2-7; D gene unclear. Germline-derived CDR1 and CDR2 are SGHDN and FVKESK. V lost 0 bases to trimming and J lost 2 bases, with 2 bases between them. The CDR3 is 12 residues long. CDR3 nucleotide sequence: TGTGCCAGCAGCCAAGACCCCTACGAGCAGTACTTC. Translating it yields CASSQDPYEQYF.

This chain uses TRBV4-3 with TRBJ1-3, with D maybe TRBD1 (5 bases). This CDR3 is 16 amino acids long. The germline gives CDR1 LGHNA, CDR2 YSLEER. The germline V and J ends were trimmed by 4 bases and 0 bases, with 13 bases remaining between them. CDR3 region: CASSPMGPISGNTIYF. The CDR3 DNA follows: TGCGCCAGCAGCCCTATGGGGCCCATCTCTGGAAACACCATATATTTT.

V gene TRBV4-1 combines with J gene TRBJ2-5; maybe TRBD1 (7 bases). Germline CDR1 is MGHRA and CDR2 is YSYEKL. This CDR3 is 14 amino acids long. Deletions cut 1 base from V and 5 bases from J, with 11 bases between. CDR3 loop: CASSQGRGEETQYF. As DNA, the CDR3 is TGCGCCAGCAGCCAAGGCAGGGGGGAGGAGACCCAGTACTTC.

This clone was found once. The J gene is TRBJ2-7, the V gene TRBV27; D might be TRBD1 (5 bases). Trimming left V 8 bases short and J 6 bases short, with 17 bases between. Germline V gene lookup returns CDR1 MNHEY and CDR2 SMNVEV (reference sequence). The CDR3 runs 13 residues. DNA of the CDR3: TGTGCCAGCCTAAGTCCGGATAGGGGCGAGCAGTACTTC. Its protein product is CASLSPDRGEQYF.

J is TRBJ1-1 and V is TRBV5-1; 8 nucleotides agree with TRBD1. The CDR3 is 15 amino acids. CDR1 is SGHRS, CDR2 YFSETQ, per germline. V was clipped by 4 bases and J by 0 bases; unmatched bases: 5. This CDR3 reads CASSVGQALNTEAFF. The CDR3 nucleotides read TGCGCCAGCAGCGTGGGACAGGCGCTGAACACTGAAGCTTTCTTT.

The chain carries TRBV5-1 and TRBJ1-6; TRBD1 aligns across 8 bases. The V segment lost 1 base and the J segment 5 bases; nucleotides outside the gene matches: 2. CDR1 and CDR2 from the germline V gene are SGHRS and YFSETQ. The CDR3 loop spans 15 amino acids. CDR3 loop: CASSLLDRDNSPLHF. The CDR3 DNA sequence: TGCGCCAGCAGCTTGTTGGACAGGGATAATTCACCCCTCCACTTT.

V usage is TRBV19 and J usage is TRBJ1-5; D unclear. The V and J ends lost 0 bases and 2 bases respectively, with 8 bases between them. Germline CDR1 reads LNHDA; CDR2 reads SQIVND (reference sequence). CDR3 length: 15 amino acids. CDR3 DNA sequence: TGTGCCAGTAGTATAGAGGGTAGGGGCAATCAGCCCCAGCATTTT. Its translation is CASSIEGRGNQPQHF.

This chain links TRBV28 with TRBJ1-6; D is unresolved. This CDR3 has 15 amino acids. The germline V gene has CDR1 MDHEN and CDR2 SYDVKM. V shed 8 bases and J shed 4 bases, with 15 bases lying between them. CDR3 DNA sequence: TGTGCCAGCGTTCCTCGGGCCTCTTATAATTCACCCCTCCACTTT. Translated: CASVPRASYNSPLHF.

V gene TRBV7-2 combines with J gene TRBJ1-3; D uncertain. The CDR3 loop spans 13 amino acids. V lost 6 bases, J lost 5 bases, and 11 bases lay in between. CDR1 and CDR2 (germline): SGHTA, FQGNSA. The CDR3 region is CASSTRSRNTIYF. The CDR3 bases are TGTGCCAGCAGTACCAGATCCAGAAACACCATATATTTT.

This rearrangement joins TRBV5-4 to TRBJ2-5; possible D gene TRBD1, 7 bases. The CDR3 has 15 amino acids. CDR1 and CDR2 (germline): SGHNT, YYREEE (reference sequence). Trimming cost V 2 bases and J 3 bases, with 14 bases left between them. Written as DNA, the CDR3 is TGTGCCAGCAGCTTTCCTGCGGGACAGAAAGAGACCCAGTACTTC. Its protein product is CASSFPAGQKETQYF.

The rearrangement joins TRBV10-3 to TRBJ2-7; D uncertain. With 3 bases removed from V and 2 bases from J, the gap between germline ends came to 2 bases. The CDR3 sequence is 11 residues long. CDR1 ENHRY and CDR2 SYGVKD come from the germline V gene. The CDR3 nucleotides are TGTGCCATCAGTGAAACCTACGAGCAGTACTTC. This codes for CAISETYEQYF.

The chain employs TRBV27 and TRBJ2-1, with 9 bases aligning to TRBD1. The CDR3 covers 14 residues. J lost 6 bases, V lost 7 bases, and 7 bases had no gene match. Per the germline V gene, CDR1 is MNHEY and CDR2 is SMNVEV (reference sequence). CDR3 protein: CASIPGTGFNEQFF. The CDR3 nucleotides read TGTGCCAGCATCCCTGGGACAGGGTTCAATGAGCAGTTCTTC.

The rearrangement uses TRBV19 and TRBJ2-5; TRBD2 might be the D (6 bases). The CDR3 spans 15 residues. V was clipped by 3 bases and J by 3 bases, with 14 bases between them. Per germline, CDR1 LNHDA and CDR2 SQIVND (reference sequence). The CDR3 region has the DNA TGTGCCAGTAGTATCAGTTTCTGGGGGGAAGAGACCCAGTACTTC. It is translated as CASSISFWGEETQYF.

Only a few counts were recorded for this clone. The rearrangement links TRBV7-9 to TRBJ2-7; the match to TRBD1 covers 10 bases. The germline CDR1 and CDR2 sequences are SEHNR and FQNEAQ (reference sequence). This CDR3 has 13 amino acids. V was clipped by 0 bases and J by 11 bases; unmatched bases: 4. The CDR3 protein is CASSLAFGTGEYF. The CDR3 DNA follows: TGTGCCAGCAGCTTAGCGTTCGGGACAGGGGAGTACTTC.

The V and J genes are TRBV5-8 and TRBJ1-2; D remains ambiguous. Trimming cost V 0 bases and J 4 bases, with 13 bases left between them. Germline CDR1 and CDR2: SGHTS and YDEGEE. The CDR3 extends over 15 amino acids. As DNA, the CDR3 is TGTGCCAGCAGCTTGGCTCTGTACGGACCCTATGGCTACACCTTC. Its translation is CASSLALYGPYGYTF.

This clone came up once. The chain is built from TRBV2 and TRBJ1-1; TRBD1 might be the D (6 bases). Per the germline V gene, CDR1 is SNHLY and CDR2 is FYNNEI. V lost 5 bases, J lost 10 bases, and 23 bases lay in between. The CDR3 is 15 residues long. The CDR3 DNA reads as TGTGCCAGCAGTCAGGGGCGGAATGAAGGTCATGGAGCTTTCTTT. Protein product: CASSQGRNEGHGAFF.

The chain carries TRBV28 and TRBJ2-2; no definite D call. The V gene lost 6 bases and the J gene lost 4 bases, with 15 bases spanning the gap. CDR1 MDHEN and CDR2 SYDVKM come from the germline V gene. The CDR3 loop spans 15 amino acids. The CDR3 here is CASSPPPVSTGELFF. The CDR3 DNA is TGTGCCAGCAGCCCCCCCCCGGTGAGCACCGGGGAGCTGTTTTTT.

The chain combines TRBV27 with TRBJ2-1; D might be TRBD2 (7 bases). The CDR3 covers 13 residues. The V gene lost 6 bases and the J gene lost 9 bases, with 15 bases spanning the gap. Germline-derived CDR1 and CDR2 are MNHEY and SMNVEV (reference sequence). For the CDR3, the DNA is TGTGCCAGCAGGGAATGGGGGGGCACTGAGCAGTTCTTC. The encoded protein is CASREWGGTEQFF.

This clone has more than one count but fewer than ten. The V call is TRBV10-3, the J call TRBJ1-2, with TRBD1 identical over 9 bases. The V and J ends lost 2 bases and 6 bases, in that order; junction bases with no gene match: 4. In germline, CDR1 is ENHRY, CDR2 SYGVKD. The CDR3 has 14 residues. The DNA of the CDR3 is TGTGCCATCAGTGAGACAGGGACAGGGAATGGCTACACCTTC. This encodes CAISETGTGNGYTF.

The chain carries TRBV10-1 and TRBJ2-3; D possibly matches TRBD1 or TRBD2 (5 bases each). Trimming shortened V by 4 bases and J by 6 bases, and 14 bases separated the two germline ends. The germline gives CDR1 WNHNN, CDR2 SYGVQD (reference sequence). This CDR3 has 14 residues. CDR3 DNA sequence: TGCGCCAGCAGTGCGGGGCCTGGGAAGGATACGCAGTATTTT. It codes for CASSAGPGKDTQYF.

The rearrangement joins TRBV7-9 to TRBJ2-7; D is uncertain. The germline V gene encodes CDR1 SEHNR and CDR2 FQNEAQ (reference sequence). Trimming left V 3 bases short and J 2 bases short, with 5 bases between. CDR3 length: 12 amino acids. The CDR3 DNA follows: TGTGCCAGCAGCTTCGTAACCTACGAGCAGTACTTC. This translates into CASSFVTYEQYF.

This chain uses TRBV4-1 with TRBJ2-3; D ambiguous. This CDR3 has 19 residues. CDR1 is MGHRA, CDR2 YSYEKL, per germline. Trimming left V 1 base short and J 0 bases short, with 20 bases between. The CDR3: CASSQVPLVRGYSTDTQYF. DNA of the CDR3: TGCGCCAGCAGCCAAGTCCCTTTAGTTCGCGGATATAGCACAGATACGCAGTATTTT.

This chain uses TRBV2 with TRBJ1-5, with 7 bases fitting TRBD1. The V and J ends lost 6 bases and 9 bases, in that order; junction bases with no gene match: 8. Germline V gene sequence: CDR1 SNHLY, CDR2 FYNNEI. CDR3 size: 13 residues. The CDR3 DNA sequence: TGTGCCAGCAGAAGAACAGGGGAAGGGCCCCAGCATTTT. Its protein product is CASRRTGEGPQHF. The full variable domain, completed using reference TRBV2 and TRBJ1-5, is EPEVTQTPSHQVTQMGQEVILRCVPISNHLYFYWYRQILGQKVEFLVSFYNNEISEKSEIFDDQFSVERPDGSNFTLKIRSTKLEDSAMYFCASRRTGEGPQHFGDGTRLSIL.

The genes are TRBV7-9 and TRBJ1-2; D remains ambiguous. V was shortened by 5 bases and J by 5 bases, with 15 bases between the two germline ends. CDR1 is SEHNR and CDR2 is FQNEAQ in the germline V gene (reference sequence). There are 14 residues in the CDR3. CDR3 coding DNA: TGTGCCAGCAGCCCGCGTCCGACGGGGTATGGCTACACCTTC. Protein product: CASSPRPTGYGYTF.

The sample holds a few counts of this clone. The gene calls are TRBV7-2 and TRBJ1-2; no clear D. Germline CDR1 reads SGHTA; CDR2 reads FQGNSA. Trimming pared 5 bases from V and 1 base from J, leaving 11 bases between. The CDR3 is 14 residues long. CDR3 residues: CASSPPWGNYGYTF. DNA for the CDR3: TGTGCCAGCAGCCCCCCATGGGGTAACTATGGCTACACCTTC.

Written as DNA, the CDR3 is TGTGCCAGCAGGGGACAGGGGGAGCCCCAGCATTTT. Amino acids: CASRGQGEPQHF. The chain has TRBV28 and TRBJ1-5; TRBD1 aligns across 11 bases. V lost 6 bases, J lost 8 bases, and 0 bases stayed unmatched. The CDR3 has 12 residues. The germline V gene has CDR1 MDHEN and CDR2 SYDVKM.

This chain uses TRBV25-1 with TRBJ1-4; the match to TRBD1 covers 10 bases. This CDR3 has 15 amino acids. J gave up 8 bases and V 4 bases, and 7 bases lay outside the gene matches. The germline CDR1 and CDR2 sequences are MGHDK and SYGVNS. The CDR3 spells CASSAPGTGDEKLFF. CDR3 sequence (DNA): TGTGCCAGCAGTGCCCCCGGGACAGGGGACGAAAAACTGTTTTTT.

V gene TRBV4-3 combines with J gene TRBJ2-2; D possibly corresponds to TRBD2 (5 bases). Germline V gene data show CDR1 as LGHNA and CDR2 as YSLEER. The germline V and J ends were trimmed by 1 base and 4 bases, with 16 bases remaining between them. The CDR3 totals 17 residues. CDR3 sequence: CASSQGNPGSGTGELFF. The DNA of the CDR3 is TGCGCCAGCAGCCAAGGCAATCCGGGGAGTGGCACCGGGGAGCTGTTTTTT.